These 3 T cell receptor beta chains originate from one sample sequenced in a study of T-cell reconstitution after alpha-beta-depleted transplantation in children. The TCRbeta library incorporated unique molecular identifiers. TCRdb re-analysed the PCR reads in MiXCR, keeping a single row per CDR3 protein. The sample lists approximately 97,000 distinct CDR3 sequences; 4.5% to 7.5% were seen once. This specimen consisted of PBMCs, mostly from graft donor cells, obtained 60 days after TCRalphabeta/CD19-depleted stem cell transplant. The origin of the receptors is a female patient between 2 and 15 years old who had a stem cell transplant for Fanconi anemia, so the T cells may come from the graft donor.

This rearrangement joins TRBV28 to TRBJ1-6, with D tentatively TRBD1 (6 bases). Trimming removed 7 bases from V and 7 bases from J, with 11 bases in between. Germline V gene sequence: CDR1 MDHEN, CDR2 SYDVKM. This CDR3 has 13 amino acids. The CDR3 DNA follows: TGTGCCAGCATCCTTAGGGGGAATTCACCCCTCCACTTT. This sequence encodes CASILRGNSPLHF. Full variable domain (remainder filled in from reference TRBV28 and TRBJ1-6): DVKVTQSSRYLVKRTGEKVFLECVQDMDHENMFWYRQDPGLGLRLIYFSYDVKMKEKGDIPEGYSVSREKKERFSLILESASTNQTSMYLCASILRGNSPLHFGNGTRLTVT.

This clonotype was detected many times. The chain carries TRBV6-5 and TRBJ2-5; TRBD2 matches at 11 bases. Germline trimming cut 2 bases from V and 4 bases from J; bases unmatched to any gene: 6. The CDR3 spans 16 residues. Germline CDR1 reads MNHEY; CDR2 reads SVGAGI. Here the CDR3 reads CASSYILAGGGETQYF. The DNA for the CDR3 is TGTGCCAGCAGTTACATCCTAGCGGGAGGAGGAGAGACCCAGTACTTC.

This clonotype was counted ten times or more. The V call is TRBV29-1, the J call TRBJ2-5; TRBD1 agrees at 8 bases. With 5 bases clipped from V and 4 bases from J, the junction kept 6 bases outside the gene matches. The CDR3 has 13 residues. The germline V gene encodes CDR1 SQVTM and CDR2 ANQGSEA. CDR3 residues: CSVRGTGRETQYF. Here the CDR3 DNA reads TGCAGCGTTCGAGGGACAGGTAGAGAGACCCAGTACTTC.